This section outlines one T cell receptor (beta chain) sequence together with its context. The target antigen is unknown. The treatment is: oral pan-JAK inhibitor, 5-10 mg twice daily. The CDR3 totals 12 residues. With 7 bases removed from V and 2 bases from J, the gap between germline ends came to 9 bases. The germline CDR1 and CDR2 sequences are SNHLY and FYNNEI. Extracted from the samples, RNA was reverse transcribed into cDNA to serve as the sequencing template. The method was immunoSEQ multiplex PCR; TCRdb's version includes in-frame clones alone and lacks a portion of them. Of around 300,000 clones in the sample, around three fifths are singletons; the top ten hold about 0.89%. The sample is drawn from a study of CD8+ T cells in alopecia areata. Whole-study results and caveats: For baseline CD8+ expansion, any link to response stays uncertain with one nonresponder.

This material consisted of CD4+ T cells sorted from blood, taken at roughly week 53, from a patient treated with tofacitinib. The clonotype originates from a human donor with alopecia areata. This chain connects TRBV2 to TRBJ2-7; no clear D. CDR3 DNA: TGTGCCAGCAATCCCGGTACCTACGAGCAGTACTTC. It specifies CASNPGTYEQYF.